This T cell receptor beta chain derives from a study of PD-1 blockade in classical Hodgkin lymphoma (dated by TCRdb to 2020 to 2022). Study-wide context: Nivolumab dosing was 3 mg/kg intravenously every 2 weeks, continuing until either disease progression or unacceptable toxicity. A peripheral blood immune signature of response to PD-1 blockade in classical Hodgkin lymphoma was defined using TCR beta sequencing and CyTOF.

To note about this clone: Its antigen has not been determined. No base-level quality is on record; no much larger clone is a single base apart.

Genomic DNA was isolated using the Qiagen DNeasy kit from unsorted PBMCs as well as from negatively selected CD4+ and CD8+ fractions. TCR beta CDR3 regions were subjected to amplification by immunoSEQ multiplex PCR with primers that anneal to V and J segments. A synthetic immune receptor repertoire was used to minimize amplification bias, and any residual bias was removed computationally once sequencing was done. As for how the authors treated the data: Custom Python scripts were used to quantify repertoire diversity as the Shannon entropy index. Unsorted, CD4+ and CD8+ repertoires were analyzed separately, except for combined analyses in which CD4+ and CD8+ sequences were merged in silico. A clone was considered expanded if an increase in frequency of at least 2-fold after treatment relative to C1D1 was found, and a pseudocount of 0.5 was applied to clones undetected at baseline. Clones with 0 or 1 copy at C1D1 were defined as singleton clones, while clones with 2 or more copies were defined as non-singleton clones. Clones expanded in unsorted samples were assigned a CD4+, CD8+ or unknown annotation through matching of protein sequences in sorted samples from the same patient. Wilcoxon tests on paired samples were used to test changes in diversity from C1D1 to C4D1. Held by TCRdb, this immuneACCESS table contains in-frame sequences only and omits some clones. Under half of the omission traces to an unresolved V gene where checked; the cause of the rest is unknown. V, J and clone size reflect that table, while D and trimming were determined from the DNA. The sample records approximately 4,100 clones, 60% to 85% of which are singletons. The top ten clones comprise about 5.7% of the sample.

The meaning of the sample's time point label: cycle 1 day 1 (C1D1), immediately before nivolumab initiation. Every trial patient had relapsed after autologous stem cell transplantation, and cohorts A, B and C differed in prior brentuximab vedotin exposure. Using a Miltenyi CD4+ T cell isolation kit, CD4+ T cells were purified from thawed PBMCs through magnetic negative selection. The trial cohort was composed of some 57 patients with relapsed/refractory classical Hodgkin lymphoma, for whom complete response, partial response or progressive disease was recorded as best overall response. In the multi-cohort phase II CheckMate 205 trial, trial patients received single-agent nivolumab. An independent review committee assessed best overall response by applying the 2007 International Working Group response criteria. Trial PBMCs were collected just before the start of nivolumab (C1D1) and during therapy at cycle 2 day 1 and cycle 4 day 1. Peripheral blood was collected in 8 mL Vacutainer Cell Preparation Tubes, from which PBMCs were isolated by centrifugation and then cryopreserved. Purified CD4+ and CD8+ fractions were prepared only for cases with an additional available PBMC sample. On LS columns in a quadroMACS separator, the magnetically labelled cells were depleted, and the flow-through was collected as the purified fraction.

Including cysteine and phenylalanine, the CDR3 has 15 amino acids. The sequence is cut down to CDR3 DNA, 45 bases in frame from base 1. Sequences SGDLS (CDR1) and YYNGEE (CDR2) are obtained from the germline V gene. V lost 0 bases and J lost 1 base; the stretch between them is 9 bases long. Findings and caveats that apply to the study as a whole: The study was restricted to a single clinical trial cohort, and the causes of repertoire differences, possibly disease activity or prior therapy, were left undefined. Among trial patients, those achieving complete response had baseline diversity similar to that of newly diagnosed patients, while diversity was significantly lower in partial responders and progressors. Baseline TCR diversity was reported to be lower in newly diagnosed patients than in healthy donors and to be lower still in relapsed/refractory patients. A significant rise by C4D1 was seen in CD4+ but not CD8+ TCR diversity (p=0.0027 vs p=0.16), with the rise being most apparent in complete responders (p=0.02). Lower diversity was observed in patients in whom nivolumab was started less than 1 year after ASCT, and these patients were excluded from later analyses so that confounding by immune reconstitution would be avoided.

The material was CD4+ T cells from blood, obtained at baseline. The sequence links TRBV9 to TRBJ2-3; no D gene call is confident. This clonotype was sampled from a human donor with classical Hodgkin lymphoma. The DNA reads TGTGCCAGCAGCGTAGGAGGTCGGGGCACAGATACGCAGTATTTT. The resulting protein is CASSVGGRGTDTQYF.